A single sample is the source of the 29 T cell receptor beta chains below, sequenced in a study of T cells in women clearing cervical HPV infection. TCRdb keeps only in-frame clones here, not all; method: immunoSEQ multiplex PCR. This specimen shows fewer than 40,000 clones; the ten leading clones hold approximately 7.5%. Material for sequencing was blood buffy coat. Receptors were obtained from a woman aged 18 to 75 with a cervical HPV16 infection that either progressed to CIN3+ or cleared (not recorded which).

With respect to this clone: Read data end 3 residues before the CDR3 end; the end is taken from the germline J gene. This chain connects TRBV27 to TRBJ1-2; D gene unclear. Germline CDR1 reads MNHEY; CDR2 reads SMNVEV (reference sequence). This CDR3 spans 13 amino acids. The ends were cut back, 5 bases at V and 4 bases at J, with 11 bases in the middle. The CDR3 bases that were read are TGTGCCAGCAGTGAAGCGGGGATCTATGGC. Translating it yields CASSEAGIYG. The full CDR3 protein reads CASSEAGIYGYTF.

Concerning this clone itself: The read terminates 3 residues before the CDR3 end, so the remaining end is supplied by the germline J gene. V gene TRBV20-1 combines with J gene TRBJ2-7; 7 nucleotides line up with TRBD1. Germline CDR1 reads DFQATT; CDR2 reads SNEGSKA (reference sequence). V gave up 5 bases and J gave up 0 bases; unmatched junction bases: 7. The length of the CDR3 is 14 residues. The part of the CDR3 DNA that was read is TGCAGTGCTCATCATGACAGGGTCTCCTACGAG. Translated: CSAHHDRVSYE. The whole CDR3 sequence reads CSAHHDRVSYEQYF.

A remark on this clone: The read finishes 3 residues shy of the CDR3 end, and the germline J gene is used to complete it. The chain is built from TRBV7-9 and TRBJ1-2; unclear D gene. From germline, CDR1 is SEHNR and CDR2 FQNEAQ (reference sequence). There are 15 residues in the CDR3. The CDR3 DNA, read in part, is TGTGCCAGCAGCTTTACACTAGCGGACCCCTACGAC. This encodes CASSFTLADPYD. The whole CDR3 protein reads CASSFTLADPYDYTF.

A note on this clone: The CDR3 is cut off 3 residues early in the read; its end comes from the germline J gene. The chain is built from TRBV7-3 and TRBJ1-1; possibly TRBD1 for D (5 bases). The CDR3 has 13 amino acids. Per the germline V gene, CDR1 is SGHTA and CDR2 is FQGTGA. The germline V and J ends were trimmed by 2 bases and 3 bases, with 7 bases remaining between them. The CDR3 is CASSLGGDTEAFF. CDR3 DNA (partial): TGTGCCAGCAGCTTAGGGGGGGACACTGAA.

Comments on this clone: From the germline J gene comes the end of the CDR3, since the read stops 3 residues before it. The chain employs TRBV7-9 and TRBJ2-7; perhaps TRBD1 as D (5 bases). Germline CDR1 SEHNR, CDR2 FQNEAQ (reference sequence). This CDR3 spans 15 amino acids. V was shortened by 1 base and J by 4 bases, with 14 bases between the two germline ends. The CDR3 DNA, read in part, is TGTGCCAGCAGCTTAGGAGCAGGGAACTTTTACGAG. Residues: CASSLGAGNFYE. The CDR3 in full is CASSLGAGNFYEQYF.

To note about this clone: From the germline J gene comes the end of the CDR3, since the read stops 3 residues before it. This chain connects TRBV2 to TRBJ1-2; no clear D gene. The germline gives CDR1 SNHLY, CDR2 FYNNEI. The CDR3 runs 12 residues. The germline V and J ends were trimmed by 4 bases and 2 bases, with 5 bases remaining between them. The CDR3 sequence is CASSAENYGYTF. The CDR3 bases that were read are TGTGCCAGCAGTGCAGAAAACTATGGC.

On this clone itself: The sequenced fragment ends 3 residues before the CDR3 boundary, so the rest is inferred from the germline J gene. J is TRBJ2-2 and V is TRBV7-8; D gene unclear. Trimming left V 5 bases short and J 0 bases short, with 7 bases between. The CDR3 length is 14 residues. Germline CDR1 reads SGHVS; CDR2 reads FQNEAQ. CDR3 DNA, as far as it was read: TGTGCCAGCAGCCCAGGAACGAACACCGGGGAG. Its translation: CASSPGTNTGE. In full, the CDR3 is CASSPGTNTGELFF.

Comment on this clone: Read data end 3 residues before the CDR3 end; the end is taken from the germline J gene. This chain links TRBV20-1 with TRBJ2-1, with D possibly being TRBD1 (5 bases). Germline CDR1 reads DFQATT; CDR2 reads SNEGSKA (reference sequence). Trimming shortened V by 3 bases and J by 3 bases, and 18 bases separated the two germline ends. The CDR3 extends over 16 amino acids. CDR3 DNA, as far as it was read: TGCAGTGCTAGTAATGATTTGAGACAGATCTACAATGAG. Amino acids: CSASNDLRQIYNE. The CDR3 in full is CSASNDLRQIYNEQFF.

Regarding this clone: The read finishes 3 residues shy of the CDR3 end, and the germline J gene is used to complete it. The V call is TRBV19, the J call TRBJ2-4; D is unclear. Per germline, CDR1 LNHDA and CDR2 SQIVND (reference sequence). The CDR3 consists of 13 residues. Partial CDR3 DNA: TGTGCCAGTAGTATACAGGAATCCTATGGT. Its translation is CASSIQESYG. The whole CDR3 protein is CASSIQESYGQYF.

Regarding this clone: The read is 3 residues too short to cover the CDR3 end, so that end is filled in from the germline J gene. The chain uses TRBV7-3 and TRBJ1-1, with 8 bases that match TRBD1. The CDR3 is made up of 14 amino acids. Germline CDR1 is SGHTA and CDR2 is FQGTGA. V dropped 5 bases and J dropped 4; count of bases not matched to a gene: 6. The chain's CDR3 is CASSLQGGLTEAFF. The sequenced part of the CDR3 DNA is TGTGCCAGCAGCCTACAGGGGGGACTCACTGAA.

Comments on this clone: The read is 3 residues too short to cover the CDR3 end, so that end is filled in from the germline J gene. The chain has TRBV23-1 and TRBJ2-1, with 11 bases lining up with TRBD2. TRBV23-1 is noted as an ORF with a role that remains uncertain. With 7 bases clipped from V and 7 bases from J, the junction kept 3 bases outside the gene matches. This CDR3 is 13 amino acids long. The sequenced CDR3 bases are TGCGCCAGCACAGGGACTAGCGGAAATGAG. This encodes CASTGTSGNE. From start to end, the CDR3 is CASTGTSGNEQFF.

Worth noting for this clone: The sequenced fragment ends 3 residues before the CDR3 boundary, so the rest is inferred from the germline J gene. The chain employs TRBV5-1 and TRBJ2-5, with 9 bases lining up with TRBD2. The CDR3 consists of 16 residues. V trimming: 4 bases; J trimming: 1 base; junction bases outside the gene matches: 8. Germline loops: CDR1 SGHRS, CDR2 YFSETQ. CDR3 amino acids: CASSPALLAGQETQYF. The covered CDR3 bases are TGCGCCAGCAGCCCAGCCCTACTAGCGGGCCAAGAGACC. Drawing the rest from reference TRBV5-1 and TRBJ2-5, the complete variable domain is KAGVTQTPRYLIKTRGQQVTLSCSPISGHRSVSWYQQTPGQGLQFLFEYFSETQRNKGNFPGRFSGRQFSNSRSEMNVSTLELGDSALYLCASSPALLAGQETQYFGPGTRLLVL.

On this clone itself: The CDR3 end is not reached by the read, which stops 3 residues before it; the germline J gene fills it in. The rearrangement joins TRBV7-8 to TRBJ2-7; TRBD2 agrees at 10 bases. The germline CDR1 and CDR2 sequences are SGHVS and FQNEAQ. V lost 1 base to trimming and J lost 0 bases; unmatched junction nucleotides: 3. This CDR3 has 16 residues. The CDR3 DNA, read in part, is TGTGCCAGCAGCTTAGTTCTAGCGGGAGACTCCTACGAG. Protein product: CASSLVLAGDSYE. From start to end, the CDR3 is CASSLVLAGDSYEQYF. The full variable domain, completed using reference TRBV7-8 and TRBJ2-7, is GAGVSQSPRYKVAKRGQDVALRCDPISGHVSLFWYQQALGQGPEFLTYFQNEAQLDKSGLPSDRFFAERPEGSVSTLKIQRTQQEDSAVYLCASSLVLAGDSYEQYFGPGTRLTVT.

Turning to this clone: The read ends 3 residues early relative to the CDR3; the germline J gene fills the gap. The J gene is TRBJ2-7, the V gene TRBV28, with 8 bases aligning to TRBD2. Germline V CDR1 and CDR2: MDHEN, SYDVKM. Trimming took 2 bases from V and 1 from J; bases not matched to a gene: 19. The CDR3 length is 20 residues. This chain's CDR3 is CASSLPHLVDGGATSYEQYF. The sequenced CDR3 bases are TGTGCCAGCAGTTTACCGCACCTCGTCGACGGGGGGGCGACTTCCTACGAG.

Note on this clone: The sequence runs out 3 residues before the end of the CDR3; the remainder is reconstructed from the germline J gene. This chain joins TRBV20-1 and TRBJ1-1; D is unclear. Germline values: CDR1 DFQATT, CDR2 SNEGSKA (reference sequence). V was shortened by 4 bases and J by 1 base, with 10 bases between the two germline ends. The CDR3 has 13 residues. CDR3 residues: CSAKRLKNTEAFF. CDR3 DNA, as far as it was read: TGCAGTGCTAAACGACTGAAGAACACTGAA.

On this clone: The CDR3 end is not reached by the read, which stops 3 residues before it; the germline J gene fills it in. V and J are TRBV7-9 and TRBJ2-1; D is possibly TRBD2 (6 bases). The CDR3 covers 14 residues. V lost 8 bases to trimming and J lost 9 bases, with 20 bases between them. Germline-derived CDR1 and CDR2 are SEHNR and FQNEAQ (reference sequence). The CDR3 bases that were read are TGTGCCAGCGACCCAGTACGACTAGTAGGTGAG. Translated: CASDPVRLVGE. In full, the CDR3 is CASDPVRLVGEQFF. Based on the CDR3 plus reference TRBV7-9 and TRBJ2-1, the full variable domain is DTGVSQNPRHKITKRGQNVTFRCDPISEHNRLYWYRQTLGQGPEFLTYFQNEAQLEKSRLLSDRFSAERPKGSFSTLEIQRTEQGDSAMYLCASDPVRLVGEQFFGPGTRLTVL.

As for this clone: The observed sequence ends 3 residues before the CDR3 terminus, with the missing tail filled in from the germline J gene. The chain uses TRBV5-1 and TRBJ2-3, with 7 bases lining up with TRBD2. Germline values: CDR1 SGHRS, CDR2 YFSETQ. With 4 bases clipped from V and 5 bases from J, the junction kept 10 bases outside the gene matches. The CDR3 extends over 15 amino acids. CDR3 amino acids: CASSPGLGFGDTQYF. CDR3 DNA, as far as it was read: TGCGCCAGCAGCCCAGGACTAGGGTTCGGAGATACG.

As to this clone: The CDR3 end is not reached by the read, which stops 3 residues before it; the germline J gene fills it in. The rearrangement links TRBV20-1 to TRBJ1-6, with 7 bases fitting TRBD1. This CDR3 is 13 amino acids long. CDR1 and CDR2 (germline): DFQATT, SNEGSKA (reference sequence). With 4 bases clipped from V and 9 bases from J, the junction kept 6 bases outside the gene matches. The sequenced part of the CDR3 DNA is TGCAGTGCTAAGCAGACAGGGTTTTCACCC. This codes for CSAKQTGFSP. The whole CDR3 sequence reads CSAKQTGFSPLHF.

Note on this clone: The read stops 3 residues short of the end of the CDR3; the missing end is completed from the germline J gene. The genes are TRBV2 and TRBJ2-7, with 10 bases that match TRBD2. The length of the CDR3 is 14 residues. The V gene end was trimmed by 8 bases and the J gene end by 0 bases; junction bases not matched to a gene: 4. Germline loops: CDR1 SNHLY, CDR2 FYNNEI. The CDR3 bases that were read are TGTGCCAGCCAAAGCGGGAGGGACTCCTACGAG. Residues: CASQSGRDSYE. In full, the CDR3 reads CASQSGRDSYEQYF.

In regard to this clone: The DNA ends 3 residues before the CDR3 does, and the rest of the CDR3 is filled in from the germline J gene. The chain recombines TRBV6-2 or TRBV6-3 with TRBJ2-1; the match to TRBD2 covers 7 bases. The CDR3 runs to 16 residues. The trim removed 0 bases at V and 8 bases at J, leaving 10 bases unmatched. Germline CDR1 is MNHEY and CDR2 is SVGEGT. The DNA read from the CDR3 is TGTGCCAGCAGTTACTCTTCCGGGGGAGGGTATGATGAG. This codes for CASSYSSGGGYDE. The complete CDR3 reads CASSYSSGGGYDEQFF.

On this clone itself: The CDR3 end lies 3 residues beyond the end of the read and is filled in from the germline J gene. The J gene is TRBJ1-1, the V gene TRBV11-2, with unresolved D. The CDR3 contains 15 residues. Trimming took 4 bases from V and 1 from J, leaving 13 bases between them. Germline loops: CDR1 SGHAT, CDR2 FQNNGV. CDR3 in amino acids: CASSYLRGENTEAFF. The CDR3 bases that were read are TGTGCCAGCAGCTACCTCCGGGGAGAGAACACTGAA.

As concerns this clone: The read terminates 3 residues ahead of where the CDR3 ends, so the germline J gene completes it. The chain combines TRBV7-6 with TRBJ2-7; perhaps TRBD2 as D (6 bases). The CDR3 has 18 amino acids. V lost 0 bases to trimming and J lost 2 bases, with 20 bases between them. The germline gives CDR1 SGHVS, CDR2 FNYEAQ. The covered CDR3 bases are TGTGCCAGCAGCTTAGCGGGCAGAGGTAGCGGTAAGACCTACGAG. Encoded protein: CASSLAGRGSGKTYE. The whole CDR3 is CASSLAGRGSGKTYEQYF.

In regard to this clone: The read terminates 3 residues before the CDR3 end, so the remaining end is supplied by the germline J gene. The chain employs TRBV5-1 and TRBJ1-2; D is perhaps TRBD1 (6 bases). The CDR3 spans 13 residues. Trimming shortened V by 5 bases and J by 4 bases, and 12 bases separated the two germline ends. Per germline, CDR1 SGHRS and CDR2 YFSETQ. This CDR3 is CASSQGMAYGYTF. The sequenced CDR3 bases are TGCGCCAGCAGTCAGGGGATGGCCTATGGC.

Details on this clone: Coverage ceases 3 residues before the CDR3 finishes, and the germline J gene fills in the end. This sequence joins TRBV2 and TRBJ2-3; possible D gene TRBD2, 5 bases. In germline, CDR1 is SNHLY, CDR2 FYNNEI. This CDR3 region has 13 residues. Trimming removed 5 bases at V and 2 bases at J, with 8 bases between. CDR3 amino acids: CASSRTDTDTQYF. The covered CDR3 bases are TGTGCCAGCAGTAGGACTGACACAGATACG.

About this clone: The sequence runs out 3 residues before the end of the CDR3; the remainder is reconstructed from the germline J gene. This chain joins TRBV20-1 and TRBJ2-7; 8 nucleotides match TRBD1. The V gene end was trimmed by 6 bases and the J gene end by 0 bases; junction bases not matched to a gene: 7. Germline lookup yields CDR1 DFQATT and CDR2 SNEGSKA (reference sequence). The CDR3 contains 14 residues. The CDR3 protein is CSAPTGQGSYEQYF. Partial CDR3 DNA: TGCAGTGCCCCCACAGGACAGGGCTCCTACGAG.

Concerning this clone itself: Read data end 3 residues before the CDR3 end; the end is taken from the germline J gene. The rearrangement uses TRBV30 and TRBJ2-4; D might be TRBD2 (5 bases). CDR3 length: 13 residues. V lost 5 bases and J 8 bases, leaving 16 bases between the germline ends. CDR1 and CDR2 from the germline V gene are GTSNPN and SVGIG (reference sequence). The CDR3 here is CAWGQRAADIQYF. CDR3 DNA, as far as it was read: TGTGCCTGGGGCCAAAGAGCAGCGGACATT.

About this clone itself: From the germline J gene comes the end of the CDR3, since the read stops 3 residues before it. V usage is TRBV2 and J usage is TRBJ2-3; 9 bases line up with TRBD2. The CDR3 extends over 15 amino acids. CDR1 and CDR2 from the germline V gene are SNHLY and FYNNEI. The CDR3 loop reads CASSGVAGDQETQYF. The DNA read from the CDR3 is TGTGCCAGCAGTGGGGTAGCGGGGGATCAAGAGACG.

To note about this clone: The CDR3 end lies 3 residues beyond the end of the read and is filled in from the germline J gene. The chain uses TRBV5-6 and TRBJ2-5; 7 bases are a match to TRBD1. V lost 4 bases, J lost 4 bases, and 10 bases stayed unmatched. CDR1 is SGHDT, CDR2 YYEEEE, per germline. CDR3 length: 15 amino acids. The CDR3 loop reads CASSRSGTERETQYF. The part of the CDR3 DNA that was read is TGTGCCAGCAGCCGGTCCGGGACAGAGAGAGAGACC.

To note about this clone: Read sequence stops 3 residues before the CDR3 end, and the germline J gene provides the missing end. The chain joins TRBV18 to TRBJ1-1; D unresolved. Germline V CDR1 and CDR2: KGHSH, LQKENI. Trimming removed 1 base at V and 1 base at J, with 10 bases between. The CDR3 sequence is 15 residues long. The CDR3 is CASSPQGRQNTEAFF. CDR3 DNA, as far as it was read: TGTGCCAGCTCACCACAGGGCAGACAGAACACTGAA.